This T cell receptor (beta chain) was identified in a study of CD8 T cells in Susac syndrome. CD8+ and CD4+ T cells from blood underwent TCR beta sequencing, which was carried out in a high-throughput format. Negative isolation was applied to CD8+ and CD4+ T cells, and FACS enrichment was applied to TEMRA cells. Study results and caveats: It was acknowledged in the study that its TCR sequencing and HLA analysis involved a relatively small number of individuals.

cDNA came from 0.5 to 1 ug RNA primed by random hexamers. The CDR3 of TCR beta was amplified by immunoSEQ multiplex PCR across 54 Vbeta and 13 Jbeta. TCRdb independently ran MiXCR on the immunoSEQ multiplex PCR reads; one entry per CDR3 protein. The data hold 70,000 or so distinct CDR3 sequences, with roughly 95% observed a single time. This clonotype was picked up a small number of times. What it binds is not known. V dropped 0 bases and J dropped 1; count of bases not matched to a gene: 7. Per the germline V gene, CDR1 is LGHDT and CDR2 is YNNKEL (reference sequence). The length of the CDR3 is 17 residues.

Sequencing used CD8+ T cells from PBMCs. V usage is TRBV3-1 and J usage is TRBJ2-7; 9 bases map to TRBD2. The clonotype originates from a human donor with multiple sclerosis. CDR3 in amino acids: CASSQDVSGSRSYEQYF. As DNA, the CDR3 is TGTGCCAGCAGCCAAGATGTTAGCGGGAGTCGTTCCTACGAGCAGTACTTC.